The 7 T cell receptor beta chains presented below share a single source sample, sequenced in a study of shared clonotypes between healthy human individuals. The table came from immunoSEQ multiplex PCR; TCRdb's copy has only in-frame clones and leaves some out. Of about 2 million clones listed, approximately 95% were seen once; the top ten hold less than 1.5%. The naive CD8 subset, CD45RO-negative cells positively selected for CCR7, excluded terminally differentiated effector memory CD45RA+ cells. Material for sequencing was naive CD8+ T cells sorted from blood. These receptors all come from a man in his late teens or twenties in good health.

J is TRBJ2-7 and V is TRBV5-6, with 8 bases matching TRBD1. Germline assignment: CDR1 SGHDT and CDR2 YYEEEE. The trim removed 2 bases at V and 2 bases at J, leaving 6 bases unmatched. The CDR3 extends over 15 amino acids. CDR3 protein: CASSLGGTGAYEQYF. In DNA, the CDR3 is TGTGCCAGCAGCTTAGGGGGGACAGGTGCCTACGAGCAGTACTTC.

The V call is TRBV28, the J call TRBJ1-1; the D is unclear. CDR3 length: 13 amino acids. Trimming took 5 bases from V and 3 from J, leaving 10 bases between them. The germline V gene encodes CDR1 MDHEN and CDR2 SYDVKM. CDR3 region: CASSKLGYTEAFF. CDR3 bases: TGTGCCAGCAGTAAGTTGGGGTACACTGAAGCTTTCTTT.

The chain joins TRBV15 to TRBJ1-5; D is unresolved. Germline loops: CDR1 LNHNV, CDR2 YYDKDF (reference sequence). This CDR3 contains 15 residues. Trimming left V 1 base short and J 4 bases short, with 11 bases between. In nucleotides, the CDR3 is TGTGCCACCAGCAGAGTCCGGGAGATAAATCAGCCCCAGCATTTT. It codes for CATSRVREINQPQHF.

The chain links TRBV5-6 to TRBJ2-3; the match to TRBD2 covers 8 bases. V was pared by 4 bases and J by 1 base, with 8 bases of the junction left unmatched. The germline gives CDR1 SGHDT, CDR2 YYEEEE. The CDR3 totals 16 residues. The CDR3 spells CASSPGGAVGTDTQYF. The CDR3 DNA reads as TGTGCCAGCAGCCCGGGAGGGGCAGTAGGCACAGATACGCAGTATTTT.

The chain couples TRBV19 to TRBJ1-1; no clear D. CDR3 length: 13 amino acids. Trimming pared 6 bases from V and 0 bases from J, leaving 8 bases between. Germline V CDR1 and CDR2: LNHDA, SQIVND (reference sequence). CDR3 nucleotides: TGTGCCAGTAGACTTTTAATGAACACTGAAGCTTTCTTT. It translates to CASRLLMNTEAFF.

This clone was detected once. The chain joins TRBV27 to TRBJ1-3; 7 positions match TRBD1. The germline CDR1 and CDR2 sequences are MNHEY and SMNVEV (reference sequence). This CDR3 region has 17 residues. The ends lost 8 bases at V and 4 bases at J; junction bases unmatched: 17. CDR3 DNA sequence: TGTGCCAGCGGGAAAGCTCCTGCGACAGGGTACGGAAACACCATATATTTT. Translation: CASGKAPATGYGNTIYF.

The rearrangement links TRBV6-6 to TRBJ1-1; D is ambiguous. V was clipped by 8 bases and J by 4 bases, with 5 bases between them. CDR3 length: 10 residues. CDR1 and CDR2 from the germline V gene are MNHNY and SVGAGI (reference sequence). CDR3 DNA: TGTGCCAGCGTCTTCACTGAAGCTTTCTTT. It specifies CASVFTEAFF.